The 17 T cell receptor beta chains below come from one sample, sequenced in a study of OX40 agonist ivuxolimab in advanced cancers. This table comes from immunoSEQ multiplex PCR, and its TCRdb copy is limited to in-frame clones, with some not included. Seen here are 20,000 to 25,000 clones, approximately 79% observed once, and the top ten hold 13%. Sequences were derived from CD4+ or CD8+ T cells sorted from blood, sampled in a trial of the OX40 agonist ivuxolimab. These receptors originate from an adult with an advanced solid tumor such as melanoma, head and neck, liver or kidney cancer.

V and J are TRBV19 and TRBJ2-1; the match to TRBD1 covers 8 bases. The CDR3 runs to 18 residues. The junction had 7 bases not matched to a gene; V was cut back by 0 bases and J by 0 bases. Germline V gene sequence: CDR1 LNHDA, CDR2 SQIVND (reference sequence). DNA for the CDR3: TGTGCCAGTAGTATAGATGGTCGGACAGGGACCTCCTACAATGAGCAGTTCTTC. This codes for CASSIDGRTGTSYNEQFF.

The rearrangement joins TRBV19 to TRBJ2-2; D not certain. The CDR3 runs to 15 residues. Trimming shortened V by 4 bases and J by 6 bases, and 15 bases separated the two germline ends. The germline V gene encodes CDR1 LNHDA and CDR2 SQIVND (reference sequence). The DNA for the CDR3 is TGTGCCAGTAGTAACCGGCCAGACTTTGCCGGGGAGCTGTTTTTT. It specifies CASSNRPDFAGELFF.

The chain has TRBV5-1 and TRBJ1-2, with TRBD1 identical over 8 bases. The V and J ends lost 4 bases and 6 bases, in that order; junction bases with no gene match: 5. Germline CDR1 and CDR2: SGHRS and YFSETQ. This CDR3 contains 13 residues. The CDR3 DNA reads as TGCGCCAGCAGCATCCAGGGGGCGGATGGCTACACCTTC. Translated, it gives CASSIQGADGYTF.

This clone was seen once. The rearrangement joins TRBV6-6 to TRBJ2-3; no definite D call. The ends were cut back, 0 bases at V and 4 bases at J, with 11 bases in the middle. The germline V gene encodes CDR1 MNHNY and CDR2 SVGAGI (reference sequence). This CDR3 region has 15 residues. CDR3 bases: TGTGCCAGCAGTTACTCGATACTAACGGCAGATACGCAGTATTTT. It yields the protein CASSYSILTADTQYF.

This chain uses TRBV7-6 with TRBJ1-1; 7 positions agree with TRBD1. The germline V gene has CDR1 SGHVS and CDR2 FNYEAQ. The CDR3 extends over 13 amino acids. With V trimmed by 6 bases and J by 5 bases, 6 bases remained unmatched. CDR3 nucleotides: TGTGCCAGCAGACAGGGGAGCGGTACTGAAGCTTTCTTT. This translates into CASRQGSGTEAFF.

J is TRBJ2-7 and V is TRBV7-9; D is perhaps TRBD1 (5 bases). The germline V gene encodes CDR1 SEHNR and CDR2 FQNEAQ (reference sequence). This CDR3 contains 14 residues. Trimming stripped 5 bases from V and 5 bases from J, with 16 bases between. CDR3: CASSPDSRSNEQYF. The CDR3 region has the DNA TGTGCCAGCAGCCCCGACAGCAGATCCAACGAGCAGTACTTC. Looking up the rest from reference TRBV7-9 and TRBJ2-7 gives the full variable domain: DTGVSQNPRHKITKRGQNVTFRCDPISEHNRLYWYRQTLGQGPEFLTYFQNEAQLEKSRLLSDRFSAERPKGSFSTLEIQRTEQGDSAMYLCASSPDSRSNEQYFGPGTRLTVT.

CDR3 in amino acids: CASSGPTGSYVGYTF. CDR3 sequence (DNA): TGTGCCAGCAGTGGACCGACAGGATCTTATGTCGGCTACACCTTC. The chain has TRBV2 and TRBJ1-2; D might be TRBD1 (6 bases). The CDR3 is made up of 15 amino acids. Germline V CDR1 and CDR2: SNHLY, FYNNEI. The V and J ends lost 4 bases and 8 bases respectively, with 20 bases between them. The full variable domain, in which reference TRBV2 and TRBJ1-2 provide the parts outside the CDR3, is EPEVTQTPSHQVTQMGQEVILRCVPISNHLYFYWYRQILGQKVEFLVSFYNNEISEKSEIFDDQFSVERPDGSNFTLKIRSTKLEDSAMYFCASSGPTGSYVGYTFGSGTRLTVV.

This chain joins TRBV28 and TRBJ2-1; 11 positions agree with TRBD2. CDR1 MDHEN and CDR2 SYDVKM come from the germline V gene. This CDR3 spans 16 amino acids. Trimming removed 4 bases from V and 7 bases from J; junction bases left unmatched: 9. CDR3: CASSSPGLAGLNEQFF. The CDR3 DNA reads TGTGCCAGCAGTTCCCCTGGACTAGCGGGCCTAAATGAGCAGTTCTTC.

The chain joins TRBV7-9 to TRBJ2-5, with D possibly TRBD1 on 5 matching bases. The germline V gene encodes CDR1 SEHNR and CDR2 FQNEAQ (reference sequence). Trimming left V 7 bases short and J 2 bases short, with 17 bases between. The CDR3 length is 15 residues. The CDR3 sequence is CASNPFGAAQETQYF. CDR3 sequence (DNA): TGTGCCAGCAATCCGTTTGGGGCAGCTCAAGAGACCCAGTACTTC. The entire variable domain, with the rest obtained from reference TRBV7-9 and TRBJ2-5, is as follows: DTGVSQNPRHKITKRGQNVTFRCDPISEHNRLYWYRQTLGQGPEFLTYFQNEAQLEKSRLLSDRFSAERPKGSFSTLEIQRTEQGDSAMYLCASNPFGAAQETQYFGPGTRLLVL.

The chain recombines TRBV2 with TRBJ1-5; 8 bases align to TRBD1. CDR1 and CDR2 (germline): SNHLY, FYNNEI. The CDR3 length is 15 residues. The V and J ends lost 7 bases and 2 bases, in that order; junction bases with no gene match: 7. CDR3 protein: CASNLQGAGNQPQHF. The CDR3 DNA reads as TGTGCCAGCAATCTTCAGGGGGCGGGCAATCAGCCCCAGCATTTT. Based on the CDR3 plus reference TRBV2 and TRBJ1-5, the full variable domain is EPEVTQTPSHQVTQMGQEVILRCVPISNHLYFYWYRQILGQKVEFLVSFYNNEISEKSEIFDDQFSVERPDGSNFTLKIRSTKLEDSAMYFCASNLQGAGNQPQHFGDGTRLSIL.

The V call is TRBV18, the J call TRBJ2-7; 9 bases line up with TRBD1. The CDR3 runs 16 residues. CDR1 and CDR2 from the germline V gene are KGHSH and LQKENI. Unmatched junction bases numbered 14, after V lost 6 bases and J lost 5 bases. CDR3 nucleotide sequence: TGTGCCAGCTCCCCCTTGGGACAGGGCTTTTCGGACGAGCAGTACTTC. Translation gives CASSPLGQGFSDEQYF.

The genes are TRBV5-1 and TRBJ1-6, with TRBD1 matching 9 bases. This CDR3 is 15 amino acids long. CDR1 SGHRS and CDR2 YFSETQ come from the germline V gene. The trim removed 2 bases at V and 5 bases at J, leaving 2 bases unmatched. The CDR3 sequence is CASSFGDRDNSPLHF. The DNA for the CDR3 is TGCGCCAGCAGCTTTGGGGACAGGGATAATTCACCCCTCCACTTT. The whole variable domain, filled in from reference TRBV5-1 and TRBJ1-6, reads KAGVTQTPRYLIKTRGQQVTLSCSPISGHRSVSWYQQTPGQGLQFLFEYFSETQRNKGNFPGRFSGRQFSNSRSEMNVSTLELGDSALYLCASSFGDRDNSPLHFGNGTRLTVT.

The V gene is TRBV7-2, the J gene TRBJ2-2, with no clear D. This CDR3 spans 14 amino acids. Germline lookup yields CDR1 SGHTA and CDR2 FQGNSA. Trimming cost V 1 base and J 1 base, with 4 bases left between them. The CDR3 bases are TGTGCCAGCAGCTTAGACTGGAACACCGGGGAGCTGTTTTTT. Translating it yields CASSLDWNTGELFF. Full variable domain (outside the CDR3, taken from reference TRBV7-2 and TRBJ2-2): GAGVSQSPSNKVTEKGKDVELRCDPISGHTALYWYRQSLGQGLEFLIYFQGNSAPDKSGLPSDRFSAERTGGSVSTLTIQRTQQEDSAVYLCASSLDWNTGELFFGEGSRLTVL.

The CDR3 here is CASSLMVTVYGSYGYTF. CDR3 DNA sequence: TGTGCCAGCAGCTTAATGGTGACAGTCTACGGTTCCTATGGCTACACCTTC. V usage is TRBV5-5 and J usage is TRBJ1-2; possibly TRBD1 for D (5 bases). Trimming pared 2 bases from V and 4 bases from J, leaving 21 bases between. This CDR3 comprises 17 residues. The germline CDR1 and CDR2 sequences are SGHKS and YYEKEE (reference sequence). The full variable domain, with the rest looked up from reference TRBV5-5 and TRBJ1-2, is DAGVTQSPTHLIKTRGQQVTLRCSPISGHKSVSWYQQVLGQGPQFIFQYYEKEERGRGNFPDRFSARQFPNYSSELNVNALLLGDSALYLCASSLMVTVYGSYGYTFGSGTRLTVV.

The chain is built from TRBV28 and TRBJ1-1; possible D gene TRBD1, 6 bases. Germline V gene data show CDR1 as MDHEN and CDR2 as SYDVKM. V was trimmed by 1 base and J by 0 bases, leaving 12 bases between them. The CDR3 is 16 amino acids. Here the CDR3 reads CASSLSRGRLNTEAFF. For the CDR3, the DNA is TGTGCCAGCAGTTTATCTAGGGGGAGACTGAACACTGAAGCTTTCTTT.

This rearrangement joins TRBV7-6 to TRBJ2-3, with D tentatively TRBD2 (6 bases). Per germline, CDR1 SGHVS and CDR2 FNYEAQ. Trimming pared 4 bases from V and 9 bases from J, leaving 20 bases between. CDR3 length: 15 amino acids. The CDR3: CASSSGSGGLETQYF. The CDR3 DNA follows: TGTGCCAGCAGCTCAGGGAGTGGGGGACTTGAAACGCAGTATTTT. The full variable domain, in which reference TRBV7-6 and TRBJ2-3 provide the parts outside the CDR3, is GAGVSQSPRYKVTKRGQDVALRCDPISGHVSLYWYRQALGQGPEFLTYFNYEAQQDKSGLPNDRFSAERPEGSISTLTIQRTEQRDSAMYRCASSSGSGGLETQYFGPGTRLTVL.

The count of this clone is one. This sequence joins TRBV5-1 and TRBJ1-1; D perhaps matches TRBD1 (6 bases). The germline V gene encodes CDR1 SGHRS and CDR2 YFSETQ. Deletions cut 5 bases from V and 5 bases from J, with 13 bases between. CDR3 length equals 13 residues. CDR3 sequence: CASSRTGYTEAFF. The CDR3 DNA reads as TGCGCCAGCAGTCGTACAGGGTATACTGAAGCTTTCTTT.